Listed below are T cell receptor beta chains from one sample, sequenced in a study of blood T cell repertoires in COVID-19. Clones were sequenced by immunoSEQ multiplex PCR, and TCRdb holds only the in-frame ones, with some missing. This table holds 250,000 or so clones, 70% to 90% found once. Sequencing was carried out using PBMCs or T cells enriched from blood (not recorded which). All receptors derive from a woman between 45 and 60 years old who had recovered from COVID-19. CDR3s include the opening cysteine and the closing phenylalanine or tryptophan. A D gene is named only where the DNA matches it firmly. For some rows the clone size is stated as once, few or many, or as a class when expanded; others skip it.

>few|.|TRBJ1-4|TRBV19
TGTGCCAGTAGTACCCGGACAGATGGTGAAAAACTGTTTTTT
CASSTRTDGEKLFF
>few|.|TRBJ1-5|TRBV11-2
TGTGCCAGCAGCTTAGGTGAGAATCAGCCCCAGCATTTT
CASSLGENQPQHF
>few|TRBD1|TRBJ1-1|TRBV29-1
TGCAGCGTTGACAGGCCGGGACAGGGGGCGCCTGGTGAAGCTTTCTTT
CSVDRPGQGAPGEAFF
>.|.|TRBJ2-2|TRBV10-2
TGCGCCAGCAGTGGTCCGGGACTTCTCACCACCGGGGAGCTGTTTTTT
CASSGPGLLTTGELFF
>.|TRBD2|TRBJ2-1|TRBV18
TGTGCCAGCTCAAAAGGACTAGCGAGGGGGAATGAGCAGTTCTTC
CASSKGLARGNEQFF
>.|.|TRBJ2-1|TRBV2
TGTGCCAGCACTAGAGATTACCAGTCAGAGCAGTTCTTC
CASTRDYQSEQFF
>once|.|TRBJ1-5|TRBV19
TGTGCCAGTAGTATAGCCCCAGTGGGCAATCAGCCCCAGCATTTT
CASSIAPVGNQPQHF
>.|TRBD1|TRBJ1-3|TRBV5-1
TGCGCCAGCAGCTTGGGGACAGGAAGAAACACCATATATTTT
CASSLGTGRNTIYF
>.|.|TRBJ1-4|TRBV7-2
TGTGCCAGCAGCTCGTCCACGGCAACTAATGAAAAACTGTTTTTT
CASSSSTATNEKLFF
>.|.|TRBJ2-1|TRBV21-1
TGTGCCAGCAGCAAAGGACCCGGGTGGAACAATGAGCAGTTCTTC
CASSKGPGWNNEQFF
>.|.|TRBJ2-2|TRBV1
TGCACCAGCAGATCGGACAGGGAGAACACCGGGGAGCTGTTTTTT
CTSRSDRENTGELFF
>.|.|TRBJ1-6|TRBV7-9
TGTGCCAGCAGCTCGGGGGGAGGGAATTCACCCCTCCACTTT
CASSSGGGNSPLHF
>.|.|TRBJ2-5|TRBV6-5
TGTGCCACCATGAGCCAAGAGACCCAGTACTTC
CATMSQETQYF
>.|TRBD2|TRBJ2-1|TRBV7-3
TGTGCCAGCAGCTCTAGCGGGGAGCAGTTCTTC
CASSSSGEQFF
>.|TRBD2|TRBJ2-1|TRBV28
TGTGCCAGCAGGCGATCTCAGGGACTAGCGGGAGGACTCGAGCAGTTCTTC
CASRRSQGLAGGLEQFF
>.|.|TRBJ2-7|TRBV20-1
TGCAGTGCTAGTCCAAGGGGTCCCTACGAGCAGTACTTC
CSASPRGPYEQYF
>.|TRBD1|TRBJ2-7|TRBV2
TGTGCCAGCAGCACACAGGGGGGATACGAGCAGTACTTC
CASSTQGGYEQYF
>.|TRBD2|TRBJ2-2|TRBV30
TGTGCCTGGAAGGGACTAGTTATCGCCGGGGAGCTGTTTTTT
CAWKGLVIAGELFF
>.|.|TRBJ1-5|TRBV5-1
TGCGCCAGCGGAGCGGGACATTCACCATATAGCAATCAGCCCCAGCATTTT
CASGAGHSPYSNQPQHF
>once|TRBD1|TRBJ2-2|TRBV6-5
TGTGCCAGCCTCGGGACAGCCGAGAACACCGGGGAGCTGTTTTTT
CASLGTAENTGELFF
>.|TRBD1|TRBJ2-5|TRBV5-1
TGCGCCAGCAGTCCCTACTACAGGGGGCGAGAGACCCAGTACTTC
CASSPYYRGRETQYF
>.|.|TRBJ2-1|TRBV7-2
TGTGCCAGCAGCTTAACCCGGGATGAATACAATGAGCAGTTCTTC
CASSLTRDEYNEQFF
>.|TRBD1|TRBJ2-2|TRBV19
TGTGCCAGTAAAGCCGGGACAGAGAACACCGGGGAGCTGTTTTTT
CASKAGTENTGELFF
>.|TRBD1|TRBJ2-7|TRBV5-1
TGCGCCAGCAGCTTGGCCGGGGGACAGGGGCACGAGCAGTACTTC
CASSLAGGQGHEQYF
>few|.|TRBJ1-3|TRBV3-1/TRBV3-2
TGTGCCAGCAGCCAAACAGGGACTGGAAACACCATATATTTT
CASSQTGTGNTIYF
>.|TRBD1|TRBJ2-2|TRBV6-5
TGTGCCAGCAGTCCTGCAGGGGGCACCGGGGAGCTGTTTTTT
CASSPAGGTGELFF
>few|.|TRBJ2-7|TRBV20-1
TGCAGTGCCACTGACAGAGTCAAGCAGTACTTC
CSATDRVKQYF
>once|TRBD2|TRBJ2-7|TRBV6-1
TGTGCCAGCAGTGACGCCTTAAGCGGGAGGGCCCACCACGAGCAGTACTTC
CASSDALSGRAHHEQYF
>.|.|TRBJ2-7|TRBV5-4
TGTGCCAGCAGCGCGCGGGACAGAAGCTCCTACGAGCAGTACTTC
CASSARDRSSYEQYF
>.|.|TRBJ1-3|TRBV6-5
TGTGCCAGCAGGGCTGATGCCTCTGGAAACACCATATATTTT
CASRADASGNTIYF
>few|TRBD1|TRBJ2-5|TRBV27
TGTGCCAGCAGTTTGACAGGGGTTGTATACCAAGAGACCCAGTACTTC
CASSLTGVVYQETQYF
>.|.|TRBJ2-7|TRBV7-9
TGTGCCAGCAGCGTGCGGGACTTGAGCTCCTACGAGCAGTACTTC
CASSVRDLSSYEQYF
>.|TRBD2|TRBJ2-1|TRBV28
TGTGCCACCCACAGCCAGGCTAGCGGGAACAATGAGCAGTTCTTC
CATHSQASGNNEQFF
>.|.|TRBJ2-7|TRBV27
TGTGCCAGCAGTTTATTCCTCTCCTACGAGCAGTACTTC
CASSLFLSYEQYF
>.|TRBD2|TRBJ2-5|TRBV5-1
TGCGCCAGCAGAGGCGGGGGGGAAGAGACCCAGTACTTC
CASRGGGEETQYF
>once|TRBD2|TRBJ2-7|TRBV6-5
TGTGCCAGCAGTTCAGCGGGAGGGCCGCGTCCGTACGAGCAGTACTTC
CASSSAGGPRPYEQYF
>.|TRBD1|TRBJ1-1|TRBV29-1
TGCAGCGCAAAGGCGACAGGGATGAACACTGAAGCTTTCTTT
CSAKATGMNTEAFF
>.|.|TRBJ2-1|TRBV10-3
TGTGCCATCAGTGGAGGGCCATACAATGAGCAGTTCTTC
CAISGGPYNEQFF
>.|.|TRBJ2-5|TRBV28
TGTGCCAGTACACAGGGTCGAGAGACCCAGTACTTC
CASTQGRETQYF
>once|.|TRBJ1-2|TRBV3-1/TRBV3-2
TGTGCCAGCAGCCAAGCCGCGTCAGGGTATGGCTACACCTTC
CASSQAASGYGYTF
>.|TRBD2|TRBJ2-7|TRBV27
TGTGCCAGCAGATTGACTAGCGGGAGTTACGAGCAGTACTTC
CASRLTSGSYEQYF
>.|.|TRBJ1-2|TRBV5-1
TGCGCCAGCAGCTTGCAGGACGGGGACTATGGCTACACCTTC
CASSLQDGDYGYTF
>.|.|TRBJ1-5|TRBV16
TGTGCCAGCAGCCAATCAGGGCAGGGTACAGAACAGCCCCAGCATTTT
CASSQSGQGTEQPQHF
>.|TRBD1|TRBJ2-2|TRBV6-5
TGTGCCAGCAGTTATACGCCAGGGGGCCGCACCGGGGAGCTGTTTTTT
CASSYTPGGRTGELFF
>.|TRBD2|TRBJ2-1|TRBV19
TGTGCCAGCCAAAGGGCCGGCGGGAGGGCCCTCCATGAGCAGTTCTTC
CASQRAGGRALHEQFF
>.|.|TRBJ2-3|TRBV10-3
TGTGCCATCAGTCCCGGCGGGGCACGAAGCACAGATACGCAGTATTTT
CAISPGGARSTDTQYF
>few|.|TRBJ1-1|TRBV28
TGTGCCAGCAGTTTACTAGGTAGCGGCACTGAAGCTTTCTTT
CASSLLGSGTEAFF
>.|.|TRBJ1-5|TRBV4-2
TGTGCCAGCAGCCAAGTCGGGGAAACCAATCAGCCCCAGCATTTT
CASSQVGETNQPQHF
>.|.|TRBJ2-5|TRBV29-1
TGCAGCGGTGGAGGAGCACAAGAGACCCAGTACTTC
CSGGGAQETQYF
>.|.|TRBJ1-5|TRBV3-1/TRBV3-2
TGTGCCAGCAGCCTGGGCCCTAATCAGCCCCAGCATTTT
CASSLGPNQPQHF
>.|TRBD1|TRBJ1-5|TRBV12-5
TGTGCTAGTGCCCTGGACAGGGACCAGCCCCAGCATTTT
CASALDRDQPQHF
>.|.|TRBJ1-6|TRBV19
TGTGCCAGTAGACGCGACAGGCTTGTTTCACCCCTCCACTTT
CASRRDRLVSPLHF
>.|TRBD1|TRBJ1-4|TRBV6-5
TGTGCCAGCAGTCTGACAGGGGGAGCGGAAAAACTGTTTTTT
CASSLTGGAEKLFF